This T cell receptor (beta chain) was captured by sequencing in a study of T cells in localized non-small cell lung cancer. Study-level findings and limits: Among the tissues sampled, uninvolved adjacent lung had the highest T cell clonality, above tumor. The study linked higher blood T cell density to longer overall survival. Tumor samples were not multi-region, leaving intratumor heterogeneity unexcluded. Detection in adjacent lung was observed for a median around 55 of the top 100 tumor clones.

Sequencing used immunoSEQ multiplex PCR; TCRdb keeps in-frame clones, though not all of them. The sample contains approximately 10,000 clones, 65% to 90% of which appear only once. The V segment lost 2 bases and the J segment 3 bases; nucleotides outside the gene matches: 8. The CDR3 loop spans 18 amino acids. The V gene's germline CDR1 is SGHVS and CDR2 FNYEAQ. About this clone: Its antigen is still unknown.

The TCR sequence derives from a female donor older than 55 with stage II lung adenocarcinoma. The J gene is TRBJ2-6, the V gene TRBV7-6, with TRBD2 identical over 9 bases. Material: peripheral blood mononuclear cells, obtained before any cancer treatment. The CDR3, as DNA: TGTGCCAGCAGCTTACTTGGCGGGGGGGCCGGTGGGGCCAACGTCCTGACTTTC. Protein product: CASSLLGGGAGGANVLTF.